The present entry profiles one T cell receptor beta chain with its context. Alongside a J-beta primer mix, a sample-barcoded 5' primer served in a second PCR lasting roughly 7 to 12 cycles. TCRdb called the 5' RACE reads again in MiXCR, with one record for every CDR3 protein. The data contain 800,000 to 950,000 distinct CDR3 sequences, roughly 29% of them singletons. This entry is derived from a study of blood T cells in healthy people across ages. The V and J ends lost 1 base and 10 bases respectively, with 13 bases between them. The CDR3 sequence is 13 residues long. The germline V gene has CDR1 SGHTA and CDR2 FQGNSA. These data are also associated with another study on T cells of mothers and their children. This second study notes: Donation came from a few healthy Caucasian mothers together with their six children.

This clonotype originated in a middle-aged woman in good health. The chain links TRBV7-2 to TRBJ1-2; a weak D match, TRBD1 (6 bases). Sequences were obtained from blood. In DNA, the CDR3 is TGTACCAGCAGCTTAGTGGAACAGGGTTTCTACACCTTC. Protein sequence: CTSSLVEQGFYTF.